This TCR beta chain was profiled in a study of blood T cell repertoires in COVID-19. The germline V gene has CDR1 LGHNA and CDR2 YNFKEQ. This CDR3 region has 18 residues. V lost 0 bases to trimming and J lost 0 bases, with 17 bases between them. Using immunoSEQ multiplex PCR, the repertoire was profiled, and TCRdb retains in-frame clones only, with some absent. Found here are approximately 190,000 clones, 80% of them singletons; the top ten hold approximately 6.9%. This clonotype was obtained from a man aged 55 to 70 with acute or convalescent COVID-19. This chain connects TRBV4-2 to TRBJ2-5; the D gene is possibly TRBD2 (6 bases). The sample was peripheral blood. The CDR3: CASSQERMWGEYQETQYF. The CDR3 nucleotides read TGTGCCAGCAGCCAAGAACGCATGTGGGGGGAGTACCAAGAGACCCAGTACTTC.